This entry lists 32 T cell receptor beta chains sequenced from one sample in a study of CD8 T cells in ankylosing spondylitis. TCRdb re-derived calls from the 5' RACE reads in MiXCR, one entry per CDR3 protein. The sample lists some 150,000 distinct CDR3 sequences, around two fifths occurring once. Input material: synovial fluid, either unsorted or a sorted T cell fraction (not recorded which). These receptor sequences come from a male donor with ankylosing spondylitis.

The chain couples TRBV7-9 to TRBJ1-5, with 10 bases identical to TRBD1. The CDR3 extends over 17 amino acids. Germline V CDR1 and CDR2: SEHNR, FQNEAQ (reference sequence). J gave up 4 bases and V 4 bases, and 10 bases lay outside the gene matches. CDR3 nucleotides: TGTGCCAGCAGCTCCGGGACAGGGGTTGGGGAAAATCAGCCCCAGCATTTT. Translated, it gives CASSSGTGVGENQPQHF. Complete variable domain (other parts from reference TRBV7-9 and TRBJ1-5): DTGVSQNPRHKITKRGQNVTFRCDPISEHNRLYWYRQTLGQGPEFLTYFQNEAQLEKSRLLSDRFSAERPKGSFSTLEIQRTEQGDSAMYLCASSSGTGVGENQPQHFGDGTRLSIL.

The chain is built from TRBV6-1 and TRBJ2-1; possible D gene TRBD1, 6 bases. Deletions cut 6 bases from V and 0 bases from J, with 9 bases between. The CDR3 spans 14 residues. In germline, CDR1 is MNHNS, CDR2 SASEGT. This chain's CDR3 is CASRRGSSYNEQFF. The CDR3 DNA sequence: TGTGCCAGCAGAAGGGGGAGCTCCTACAATGAGCAGTTCTTC.

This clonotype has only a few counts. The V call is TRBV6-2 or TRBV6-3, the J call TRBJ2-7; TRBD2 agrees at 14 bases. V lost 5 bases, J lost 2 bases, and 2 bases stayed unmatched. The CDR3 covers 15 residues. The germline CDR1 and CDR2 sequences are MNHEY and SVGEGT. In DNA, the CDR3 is TGTGCCAGCAGTCGGACTAGCGGGAGGACCTACGAGCAGTACTTC. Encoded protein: CASSRTSGRTYEQYF.

CDR3 nucleotide sequence: TGTGCCAGCAGGCAGGGGGCGCGGGGCTACACCTTC. Amino acids: CASRQGARGYTF. This chain uses TRBV12-3 or TRBV12-4 with TRBJ1-2; TRBD1 matches 8 bases. The CDR3 has 12 amino acids. Trimming took 6 bases from V and 8 from J; bases not matched to a gene: 5.

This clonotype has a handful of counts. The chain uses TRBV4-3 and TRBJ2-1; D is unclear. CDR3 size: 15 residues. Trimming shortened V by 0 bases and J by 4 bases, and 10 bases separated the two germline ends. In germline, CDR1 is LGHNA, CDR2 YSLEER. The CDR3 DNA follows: TGCGCCAGCAGCCAAGACGGGCTAGGGTACAATGAGCAGTTCTTC. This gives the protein CASSQDGLGYNEQFF.

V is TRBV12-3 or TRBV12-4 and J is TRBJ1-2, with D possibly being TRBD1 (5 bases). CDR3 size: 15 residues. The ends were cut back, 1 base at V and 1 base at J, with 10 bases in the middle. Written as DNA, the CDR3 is TGTGCCAGCAGTTTAGGGACAAGCCTTAACTATGGCTACACCTTC. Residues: CASSLGTSLNYGYTF.

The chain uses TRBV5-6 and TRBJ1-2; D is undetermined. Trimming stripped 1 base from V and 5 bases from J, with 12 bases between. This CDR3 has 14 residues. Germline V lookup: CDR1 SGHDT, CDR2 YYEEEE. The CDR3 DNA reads TGTGCCAGCAGCTTGTATGGACGCCGGTATGGCTACACCTTC. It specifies CASSLYGRRYGYTF.

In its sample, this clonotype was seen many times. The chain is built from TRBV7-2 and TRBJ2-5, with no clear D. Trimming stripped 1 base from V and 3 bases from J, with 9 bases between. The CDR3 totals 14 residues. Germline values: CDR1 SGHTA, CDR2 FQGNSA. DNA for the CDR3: TGTGCCAGCAGCTTAGTTGGTGGGGAAGAGACCCAGTACTTC. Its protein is CASSLVGGEETQYF.

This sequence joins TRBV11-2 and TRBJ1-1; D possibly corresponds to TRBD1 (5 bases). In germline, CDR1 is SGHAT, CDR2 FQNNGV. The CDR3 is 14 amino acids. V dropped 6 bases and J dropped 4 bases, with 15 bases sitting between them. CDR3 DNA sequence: TGTGCCAGCAGTCCGACAGCGACTATCACTGAAGCTTTCTTT. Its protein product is CASSPTATITEAFF.

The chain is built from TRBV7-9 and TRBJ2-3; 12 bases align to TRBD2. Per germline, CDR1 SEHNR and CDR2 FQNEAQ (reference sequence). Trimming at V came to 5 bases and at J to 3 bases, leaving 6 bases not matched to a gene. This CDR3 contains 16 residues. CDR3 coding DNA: TGTGCCAGCAGCCGGATGACTAGCGGGAGAACAGATACGCAGTATTTT. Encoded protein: CASSRMTSGRTDTQYF.

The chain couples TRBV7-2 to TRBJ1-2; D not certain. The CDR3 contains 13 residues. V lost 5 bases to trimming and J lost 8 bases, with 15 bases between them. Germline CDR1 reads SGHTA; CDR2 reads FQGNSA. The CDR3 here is CASSLSLGKGYTF. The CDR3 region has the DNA TGTGCCAGCAGCCTGTCCTTGGGGAAAGGCTACACCTTC.

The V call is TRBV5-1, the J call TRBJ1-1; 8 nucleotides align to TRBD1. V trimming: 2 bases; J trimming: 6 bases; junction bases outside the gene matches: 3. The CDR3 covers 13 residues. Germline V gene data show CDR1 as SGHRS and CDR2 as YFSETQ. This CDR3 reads CASSLQGVAEAFF. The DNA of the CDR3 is TGCGCCAGCAGCTTACAGGGGGTTGCTGAAGCTTTCTTT.

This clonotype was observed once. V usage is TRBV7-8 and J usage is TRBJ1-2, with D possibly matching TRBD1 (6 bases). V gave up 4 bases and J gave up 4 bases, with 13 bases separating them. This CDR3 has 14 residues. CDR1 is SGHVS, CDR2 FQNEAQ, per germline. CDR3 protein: CASSSRDNPYGYTF. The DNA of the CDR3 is TGTGCCAGCAGCTCCCGGGACAACCCCTATGGCTACACCTTC.

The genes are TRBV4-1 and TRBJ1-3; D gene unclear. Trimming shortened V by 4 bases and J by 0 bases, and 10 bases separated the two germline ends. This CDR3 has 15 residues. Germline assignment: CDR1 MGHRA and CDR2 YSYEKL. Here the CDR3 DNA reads TGCGCCAGCAGCCTTTACACCGACTCTGGAAACACCATATATTTT. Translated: CASSLYTDSGNTIYF.

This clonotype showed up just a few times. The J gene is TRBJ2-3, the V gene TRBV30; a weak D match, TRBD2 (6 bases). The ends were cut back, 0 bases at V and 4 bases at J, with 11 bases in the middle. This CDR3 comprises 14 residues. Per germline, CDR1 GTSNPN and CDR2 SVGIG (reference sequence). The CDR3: CAWSVRGDADTQYF. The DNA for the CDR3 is TGTGCCTGGAGTGTTCGCGGGGATGCAGATACGCAGTATTTT.

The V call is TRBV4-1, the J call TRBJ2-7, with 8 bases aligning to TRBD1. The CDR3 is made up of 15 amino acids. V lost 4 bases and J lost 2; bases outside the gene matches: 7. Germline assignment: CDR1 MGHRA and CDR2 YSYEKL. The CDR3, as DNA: TGCGCCAGCAGCCTCCACCGACAGGGGACCTACGAGCAGTACTTC. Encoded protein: CASSLHRQGTYEQYF.

The CDR3 nucleotides are TGTGCCAGCAGCAAAATTGGGCTAGCGGGAGTGGGTTTGGAGCAGTTCTTC. Protein: CASSKIGLAGVGLEQFF. V is TRBV21-1 and J is TRBJ2-1; the table's D call, TRBD2, has no DNA check behind it. TRBV21-1 is annotated as a pseudogene. The CDR3 length is 17 residues.

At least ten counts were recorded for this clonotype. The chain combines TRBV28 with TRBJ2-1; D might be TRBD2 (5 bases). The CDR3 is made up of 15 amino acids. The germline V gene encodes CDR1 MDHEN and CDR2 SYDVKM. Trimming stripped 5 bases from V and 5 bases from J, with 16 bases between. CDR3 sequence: CASSVTWELHNEQFF. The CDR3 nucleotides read TGTGCCAGCAGTGTCACCTGGGAGTTACACAATGAGCAGTTCTTC.

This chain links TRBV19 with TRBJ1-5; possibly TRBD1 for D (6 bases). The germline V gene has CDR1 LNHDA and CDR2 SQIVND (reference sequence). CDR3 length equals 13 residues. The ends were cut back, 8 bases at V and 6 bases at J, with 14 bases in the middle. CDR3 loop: CASSGVKGQPQHF. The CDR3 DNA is TGTGCCAGTTCAGGGGTAAAGGGTCAGCCCCAGCATTTT.

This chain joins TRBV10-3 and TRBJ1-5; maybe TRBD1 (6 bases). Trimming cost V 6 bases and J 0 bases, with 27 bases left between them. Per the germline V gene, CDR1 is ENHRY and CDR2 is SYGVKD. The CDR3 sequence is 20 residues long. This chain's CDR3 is CAISAHDRSQMGYSNQPQHF. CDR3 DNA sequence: TGTGCCATCAGCGCCCACGACAGGTCTCAAATGGGGTATAGCAATCAGCCCCAGCATTTT.

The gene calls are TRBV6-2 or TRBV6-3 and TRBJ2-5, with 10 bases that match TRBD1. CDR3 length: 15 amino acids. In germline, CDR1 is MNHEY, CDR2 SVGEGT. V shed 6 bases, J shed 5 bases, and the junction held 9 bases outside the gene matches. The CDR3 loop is CASRPGTGESETQYF. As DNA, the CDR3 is TGTGCCAGCAGACCGGGGACAGGGGAATCGGAGACCCAGTACTTC.

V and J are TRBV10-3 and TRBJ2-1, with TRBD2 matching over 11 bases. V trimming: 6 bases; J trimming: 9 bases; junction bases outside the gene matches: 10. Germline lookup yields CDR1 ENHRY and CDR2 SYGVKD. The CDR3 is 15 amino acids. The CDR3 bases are TGTGCCATCAGGACTACTAGCGGGGGCCTTGGTGAGCAGTTCTTC. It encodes CAIRTTSGGLGEQFF.

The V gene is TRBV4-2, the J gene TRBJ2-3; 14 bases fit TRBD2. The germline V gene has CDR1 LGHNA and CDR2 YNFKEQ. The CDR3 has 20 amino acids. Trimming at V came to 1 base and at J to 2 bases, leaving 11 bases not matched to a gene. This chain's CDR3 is CASSQVRLGLAGATTDTQYF. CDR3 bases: TGTGCCAGCAGCCAAGTTCGCCTGGGACTAGCGGGAGCGACCACAGATACGCAGTATTTT.

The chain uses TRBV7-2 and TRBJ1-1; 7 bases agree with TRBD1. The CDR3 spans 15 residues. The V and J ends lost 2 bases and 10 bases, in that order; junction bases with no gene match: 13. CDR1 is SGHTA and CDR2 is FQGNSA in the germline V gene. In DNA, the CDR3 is TGTGCCAGCAGCTTAATGGGACAGTTTAAGAGGGGAGCTTTCTTT. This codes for CASSLMGQFKRGAFF. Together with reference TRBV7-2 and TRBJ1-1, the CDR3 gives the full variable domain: GAGVSQSPSNKVTEKGKDVELRCDPISGHTALYWYRQSLGQGLEFLIYFQGNSAPDKSGLPSDRFSAERTGGSVSTLTIQRTQQEDSAVYLCASSLMGQFKRGAFFGQGTRLTVV.

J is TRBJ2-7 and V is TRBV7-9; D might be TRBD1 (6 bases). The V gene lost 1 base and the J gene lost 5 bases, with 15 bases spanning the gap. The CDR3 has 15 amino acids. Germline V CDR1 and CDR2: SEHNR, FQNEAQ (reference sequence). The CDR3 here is CASSLVLGASDEQYF. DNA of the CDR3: TGTGCCAGCAGCTTAGTTCTGGGGGCATCCGACGAGCAGTACTTC. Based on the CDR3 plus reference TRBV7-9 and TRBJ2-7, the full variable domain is DTGVSQNPRHKITKRGQNVTFRCDPISEHNRLYWYRQTLGQGPEFLTYFQNEAQLEKSRLLSDRFSAERPKGSFSTLEIQRTEQGDSAMYLCASSLVLGASDEQYFGPGTRLTVT.

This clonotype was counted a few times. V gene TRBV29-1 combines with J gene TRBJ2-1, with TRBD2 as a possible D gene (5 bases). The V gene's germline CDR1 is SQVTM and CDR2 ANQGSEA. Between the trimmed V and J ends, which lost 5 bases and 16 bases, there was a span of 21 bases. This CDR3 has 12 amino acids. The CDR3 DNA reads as TGCAGCGTTAAATTCGGCCGGACCCTAGCATTCTTC. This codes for CSVKFGRTLAFF.

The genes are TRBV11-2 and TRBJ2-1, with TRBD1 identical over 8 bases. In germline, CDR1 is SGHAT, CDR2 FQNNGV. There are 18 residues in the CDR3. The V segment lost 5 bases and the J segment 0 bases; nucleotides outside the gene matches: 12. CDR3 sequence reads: CASSPQRGQAYSYNEQFF. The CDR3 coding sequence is TGTGCCAGCAGCCCTCAGAGGGGACAGGCTTACTCCTACAATGAGCAGTTCTTC. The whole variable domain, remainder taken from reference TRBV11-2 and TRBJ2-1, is EAGVAQSPRYKIIEKRQSVAFWCNPISGHATLYWYQQILGQGPKLLIQFQNNGVVDDSQLPKDRFSAERLKGVDSTLKIQPAKLEDSAVYLCASSPQRGQAYSYNEQFFGPGTRLTVL.

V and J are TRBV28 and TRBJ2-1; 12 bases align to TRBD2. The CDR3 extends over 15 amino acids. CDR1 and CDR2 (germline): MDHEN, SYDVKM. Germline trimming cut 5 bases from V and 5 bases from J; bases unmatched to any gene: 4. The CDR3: CASSNLAGGDNEQFF. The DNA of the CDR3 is TGTGCCAGCAGTAACCTAGCGGGAGGGGACAATGAGCAGTTCTTC.

CDR3 residues: CSARGDKNTGELFF. CDR3 nucleotides: TGCAGTGCTAGAGGGGACAAGAACACCGGGGAGCTGTTTTTT. The rearrangement links TRBV20-1 to TRBJ2-2, with D tentatively TRBD1 (6 bases). Germline V CDR1 and CDR2: DFQATT, SNEGSKA (reference sequence). This CDR3 comprises 14 residues. Trimming shortened V by 1 base and J by 1 base, and 7 bases separated the two germline ends.

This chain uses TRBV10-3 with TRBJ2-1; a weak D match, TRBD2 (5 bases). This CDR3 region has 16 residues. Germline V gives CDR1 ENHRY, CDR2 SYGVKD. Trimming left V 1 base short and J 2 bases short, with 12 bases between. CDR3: CAISEFGVFTYNEQFF. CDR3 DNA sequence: TGTGCCATCAGTGAGTTCGGGGTCTTCACCTACAATGAGCAGTTCTTC.

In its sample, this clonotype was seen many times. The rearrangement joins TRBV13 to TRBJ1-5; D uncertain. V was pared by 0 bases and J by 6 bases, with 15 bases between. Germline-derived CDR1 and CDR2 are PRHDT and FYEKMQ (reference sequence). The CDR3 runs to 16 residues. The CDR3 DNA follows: TGTGCCAGCAGCTTAGGAGCTCGTGGGCGCGGTCAGCCCCAGCATTTT. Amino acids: CASSLGARGRGQPQHF.

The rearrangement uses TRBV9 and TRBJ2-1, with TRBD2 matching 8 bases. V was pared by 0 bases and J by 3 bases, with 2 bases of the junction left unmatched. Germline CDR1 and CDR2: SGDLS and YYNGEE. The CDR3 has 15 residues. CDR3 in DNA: TGTGCCAGCAGCGTAGAGGGACTAGTCTACAATGAGCAGTTCTTC. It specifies CASSVEGLVYNEQFF.